The clone carrying this T cell receptor (beta chain) is deemed medium-sized. The antigen is unknown. The sample is drawn from a study of radiation and T cells in renal cell carcinoma. General observations from the study: Compared with controls, irradiated tumors had more, larger dominant CDR3 motifs.

This table comes from immunoSEQ multiplex PCR, and its TCRdb copy is limited to in-frame clones, with some not included. The sample has over 15,000 clones, around 55% seen once. The treatment was: 15 Gy SBRT to primary tumor, nephrectomy 4 weeks later. Nephrectomy followed 15 Gy stereotactic body radiation by 4 weeks. This renal cell carcinoma was of the clear cell type. This clonotype originated in a man aged 50-60 years with renal cell carcinoma. Sequences were derived from tumor tissue, sampled from a patient whose treatment included radiotherapy and nephrectomy.

The CDR3 DNA reads as TGTGCCAGTAAAGCTAGCGGGGAAAATAATGAGCAGTTCTTC. This encodes CASKASGENNEQFF. The V gene is TRBV19, the J gene TRBJ2-1; 9 nucleotides match TRBD2. Trimming took 7 bases from V and 7 from J; bases not matched to a gene: 8. This CDR3 has 14 amino acids. The V gene's germline CDR1 is LNHDA and CDR2 SQIVND (reference sequence).